The 32 T cell receptor beta chains below come from one sample, sequenced in a study of beta chain features in type 1 diabetes. Points from the study as a whole: Shortening that was moderate but significant affected the TCRB CDR3s of Type 1 diabetes patients in all four CD4+ subsets.

These TCRs' antigens remain unknown. Reverse transcribing all isolated RNA meant expressed TCRB transcripts were sequenced. The data were produced by immunoSEQ multiplex PCR, yet TCRdb's version contains in-frame clones alone and is incomplete. The table records approximately 250,000 clones, 15% to 20% of them present only once. The sequencing sample was made of naive CD4+ T cells from blood. All receptors derive from a man aged 25-45 years with type 1 diabetes.

This clone showed up just a few times. V is TRBV25-1 and J is TRBJ1-4; D is perhaps TRBD1 (6 bases). Per the germline V gene, CDR1 is MGHDK and CDR2 is SYGVNS. The CDR3 has 14 residues. Deletions cut 0 bases from V and 8 bases from J, with 10 bases between. CDR3 amino acids: CASSEYGTGEKLFF. The CDR3 region has the DNA TGTGCCAGCAGTGAATATGGTACAGGGGAAAAACTGTTTTTT.

This chain connects TRBV29-1 to TRBJ1-1; maybe TRBD1 (6 bases). V was trimmed by 4 bases and J by 4 bases, leaving 28 bases between them. Germline V gives CDR1 SQVTM, CDR2 ANQGSEA. The CDR3 spans 18 residues. CDR3 coding DNA: TGCAGCGTTGTACTAGTACAGGGCACGGGAGCTACAAGCACTGAAGCTTTCTTT. As protein: CSVVLVQGTGATSTEAFF.

This chain links TRBV7-9 with TRBJ1-1, with 9 bases aligning to TRBD1. V was pared by 5 bases and J by 1 base, with 5 bases of the junction left unmatched. The germline V gene has CDR1 SEHNR and CDR2 FQNEAQ (reference sequence). The CDR3 sequence is 15 residues long. CDR3 region: CASSLRTGENTEAFF. The CDR3 nucleotides read TGTGCCAGCAGCCTCAGGACAGGGGAGAACACTGAAGCTTTCTTT.

The CDR3, as DNA: TGTGCCAGCAGCGGAACAGGGGGTCGAGAGACCCAGTACTTC. It yields the protein CASSGTGGRETQYF. The J gene is TRBJ2-5, the V gene TRBV9; TRBD1 matches 8 bases. Germline CDR1 reads SGDLS; CDR2 reads YYNGEE. The CDR3 runs to 14 residues. V shed 3 bases, J shed 4 bases, and the junction held 5 bases outside the gene matches.

The chain has TRBV28 and TRBJ2-3; TRBD2 aligns across 13 bases. The V gene's germline CDR1 is MDHEN and CDR2 SYDVKM. Trimming at V came to 7 bases and at J to 4 bases, leaving 14 bases not matched to a gene. This CDR3 region has 18 residues. For the CDR3, the DNA is TGTGCCAGCACCACAACCCCCTGGACTAGCGGGAGCGCAGATACGCAGTATTTT. Protein: CASTTTPWTSGSADTQYF.

The chain links TRBV13 to TRBJ2-5; TRBD1 matches at 7 bases. The germline gives CDR1 PRHDT, CDR2 FYEKMQ (reference sequence). With V trimmed by 1 base and J by 4 bases, 0 bases remained unmatched. The CDR3 runs 13 residues. CDR3 in DNA: TGTGCCAGCAGCTTAGAGGGGGCAGAGACCCAGTACTTC. Its protein is CASSLEGAETQYF.

This clone was observed a handful of times. V gene TRBV7-2 combines with J gene TRBJ2-2, with 8 positions matching TRBD2. Germline values: CDR1 SGHTA, CDR2 FQGNSA. The CDR3 runs 16 residues. With 4 bases clipped from V and 2 bases from J, the junction kept 6 bases outside the gene matches. The CDR3 DNA follows: TGTGCCAGCAGCTCAGCGGGAGCGGGAAACACCGGGGAGCTGTTTTTT. This translates into CASSSAGAGNTGELFF.

This clone was counted only a few times. The CDR3 nucleotides read TGCAGCGTTGCGGGGGCGGGACTAGCGGTTCCCCAGTACTTC. Translated, it gives CSVAGAGLAVPQYF. The J gene is TRBJ2-5, the V gene TRBV29-1; 11 bases fit TRBD2. V gave up 4 bases and J gave up 9 bases; unmatched junction bases: 10. The germline V gene has CDR1 SQVTM and CDR2 ANQGSEA. The CDR3 spans 14 residues.

The chain joins TRBV30 to TRBJ1-5, with no clear D. V dropped 3 bases and J dropped 0 bases, with 12 bases sitting between them. The germline CDR1 and CDR2 sequences are GTSNPN and SVGIG (reference sequence). The CDR3 contains 15 residues. CDR3 residues: CAWSALAGSNQPQHF. The CDR3 DNA sequence: TGTGCCTGGAGCGCCCTGGCAGGTAGCAATCAGCCCCAGCATTTT.

This chain joins TRBV29-1 and TRBJ2-7; D may correspond to TRBD1 or TRBD2 (5 bases each). The CDR3 runs to 13 residues. Per the germline V gene, CDR1 is SQVTM and CDR2 is ANQGSEA. V dropped 1 base and J dropped 0 bases, with 7 bases sitting between them. DNA of the CDR3: TGCAGCGTTGAAGGGGACCACTCCTACGAGCAGTACTTC. Protein sequence: CSVEGDHSYEQYF.

This chain uses TRBV7-9 with TRBJ2-5; 8 bases line up with TRBD1. V was pared by 0 bases and J by 5 bases, with 8 bases of the junction left unmatched. The CDR3 covers 16 residues. The germline gives CDR1 SEHNR, CDR2 FQNEAQ (reference sequence). As DNA, the CDR3 is TGTGCCAGCAGCTTAGCGCCTGGACAGGGTACGGAGACCCAGTACTTC. Translated, it gives CASSLAPGQGTETQYF.

This chain joins TRBV7-2 and TRBJ2-1; D is possibly TRBD2 (5 bases). The CDR3 totals 15 residues. The germline V gene has CDR1 SGHTA and CDR2 FQGNSA. V lost 1 base and J lost 7, with 14 bases in between. The CDR3 sequence is CASSLGGLAGNEQFF. DNA of the CDR3: TGTGCCAGCAGCTTAGGGGGTCTAGCTGGGAATGAGCAGTTCTTC.

This chain joins TRBV29-1 and TRBJ2-7; the match to TRBD1 covers 8 bases. CDR1 SQVTM and CDR2 ANQGSEA come from the germline V gene. This CDR3 is 11 amino acids long. The V and J ends lost 3 bases and 6 bases, in that order; junction bases with no gene match: 1. The CDR3 DNA is TGCAGCGTTGATGGGACAGGCGAGCAGTACTTC. This encodes CSVDGTGEQYF.

The chain joins TRBV27 to TRBJ2-3, with unresolved D. V lost 2 bases and J 6 bases, leaving 15 bases between the germline ends. The germline gives CDR1 MNHEY, CDR2 SMNVEV (reference sequence). The CDR3 extends over 15 amino acids. The DNA for the CDR3 is TGTGCCAGCAGTTTAACCCTCGTTGCGGCCGATACGCAGTATTTT. It codes for CASSLTLVAADTQYF.

This clone was detected a few times. The germline gene is not matched at one end of the junction; a read error may be the cause. The chain is built from TRBV20-1 and TRBJ2-7, with D possibly called TRBD1 or TRBD2 (5 bases each). This CDR3 has 11 residues. Per germline, CDR1 DFQATT and CDR2 SNEGSKA (reference sequence). The CDR3 sequence: CSAILQTGTFF. The CDR3 nucleotides read TGCAGTGCTATCCTCCAAACGGGGACGTTCTTC.

There are a few counts of this clone. V usage is TRBV20-1 and J usage is TRBJ2-1; D gene uncertain. The germline V gene has CDR1 DFQATT and CDR2 SNEGSKA (reference sequence). V dropped 0 bases and J dropped 7 bases, with 4 bases sitting between them. The CDR3 runs to 11 residues. DNA for the CDR3: TGCAGTGCTAGAGATTGGAATGAGCAGTTCTTC. Encoded protein: CSARDWNEQFF.

The chain combines TRBV7-9 with TRBJ2-7; 8 bases line up with TRBD2. The CDR3 has 15 amino acids. Trimming cost V 1 base and J 3 bases; bases outside gene matches: 5. Germline V lookup: CDR1 SEHNR, CDR2 FQNEAQ (reference sequence). The CDR3 is CASSLVRGGNYEQYF. The CDR3 region has the DNA TGTGCCAGCAGCTTAGTTCGCGGGGGGAACTACGAGCAGTACTTC. The full variable domain, with the rest looked up from reference TRBV7-9 and TRBJ2-7, is DTGVSQNPRHKITKRGQNVTFRCDPISEHNRLYWYRQTLGQGPEFLTYFQNEAQLEKSRLLSDRFSAERPKGSFSTLEIQRTEQGDSAMYLCASSLVRGGNYEQYFGPGTRLTVT.

This clone has just a few counts. This chain uses TRBV2 with TRBJ2-1, with TRBD1 matching 8 bases. CDR1 is SNHLY, CDR2 FYNNEI, per germline. Trimming removed 6 bases from V and 7 bases from J; junction bases left unmatched: 8. The CDR3 has 14 residues. CDR3 nucleotides: TGTGCCAGCAGGGCTGGACAGGGTGGGAATGAGCAGTTCTTC. It codes for CASRAGQGGNEQFF.

The sample holds one count of this clone. This chain links TRBV5-1 with TRBJ2-2; TRBD1 matches 7 bases. The V gene end was trimmed by 3 bases and the J gene end by 2 bases; junction bases not matched to a gene: 7. The CDR3 is 16 amino acids. CDR1 and CDR2 (germline): SGHRS, YFSETQ. CDR3 amino acids: CASSWMGQPNTGELFF. The CDR3 DNA reads as TGCGCCAGCAGCTGGATGGGACAGCCCAACACCGGGGAGCTGTTTTTT.

The rearrangement joins TRBV29-1 to TRBJ2-5, with D possibly matching TRBD1 (5 bases). The germline V gene encodes CDR1 SQVTM and CDR2 ANQGSEA. The CDR3 spans 13 residues. Trimming shortened V by 7 bases and J by 4 bases, and 16 bases separated the two germline ends. CDR3 sequence (DNA): TGCAGCGGTGTTAAGGGGCCATCAGAGACCCAGTACTTC. It codes for CSGVKGPSETQYF.

V gene TRBV29-1 combines with J gene TRBJ1-3, with D maybe TRBD1 (5 bases). Germline-derived CDR1 and CDR2 are SQVTM and ANQGSEA. CDR3 size: 11 residues. Trimming stripped 5 bases from V and 8 bases from J, with 10 bases between. This CDR3 reads CSVTGAHTIYF. CDR3 coding DNA: TGCAGCGTTACCGGGGCACACACCATATATTTT.

V usage is TRBV7-2 and J usage is TRBJ2-1; 11 nucleotides align to TRBD2. Per germline, CDR1 SGHTA and CDR2 FQGNSA. The CDR3 length is 15 residues. V dropped 1 base and J dropped 9; count of bases not matched to a gene: 5. The CDR3 bases are TGTGCCAGCAGCTTAGAACTAGCGGGAGTTGCTGAGCAGTTCTTC. Amino acids: CASSLELAGVAEQFF. The variable domain in full, completed from reference TRBV7-2 and TRBJ2-1, reads GAGVSQSPSNKVTEKGKDVELRCDPISGHTALYWYRQSLGQGLEFLIYFQGNSAPDKSGLPSDRFSAERTGGSVSTLTIQRTQQEDSAVYLCASSLELAGVAEQFFGPGTRLTVL.

This clone has more than one count but fewer than ten. V usage is TRBV7-2 and J usage is TRBJ1-2; TRBD1 matches at 10 bases. V was pared by 4 bases and J by 8 bases, with 4 bases of the junction left unmatched. CDR1 is SGHTA, CDR2 FQGNSA, per germline. CDR3 length: 13 amino acids. The CDR3 region is CASSSDRGQGYTF. CDR3 coding DNA: TGTGCCAGCAGCTCCGACAGGGGGCAAGGCTACACCTTC.

This clone was found once. Within the sample, other DNA sequences also encode this same CDR3. V gene TRBV2 combines with J gene TRBJ2-3, with 8 bases fitting TRBD1. Germline trimming cut 8 bases from V and 0 bases from J; bases unmatched to any gene: 4. From germline, CDR1 is SNHLY and CDR2 FYNNEI. The CDR3 loop spans 14 amino acids. CDR3 DNA: TGTGCCAGCTCTAGGACAGGGAGCACAGATACGCAGTATTTT. This gives the protein CASSRTGSTDTQYF.

The rearrangement links TRBV2 to TRBJ2-3; TRBD1 is a possible D gene (6 bases). The CDR3 spans 16 residues. The germline gives CDR1 SNHLY, CDR2 FYNNEI. V was shortened by 5 bases and J by 2 bases, with 17 bases between the two germline ends. The CDR3 DNA sequence: TGTGCCAGCAGTCGAGTCCCGCAGGGGACCACAGATACGCAGTATTTT. Translating gives CASSRVPQGTTDTQYF.

V and J are TRBV14 and TRBJ2-5, with 9 bases matching TRBD2. V lost 5 bases to trimming and J lost 5 bases; unmatched junction nucleotides: 9. In germline, CDR1 is SGHDN, CDR2 FVKESK. There are 15 residues in the CDR3. CDR3 DNA: TGTGCCAGCAGCGTGTGGCGGGAGGGCCTGGAGACCCAGTACTTC. Encoded protein: CASSVWREGLETQYF.

This clone showed up just a few times. V is TRBV9 and J is TRBJ1-1; D is perhaps TRBD1 (5 bases). Trimming took off 2 bases at V and 4 bases at J, with 12 bases between the two ends. Germline CDR1 reads SGDLS; CDR2 reads YYNGEE. CDR3 length equals 14 residues. The CDR3 sequence: CASSVLAGPTEAFF. In nucleotides, the CDR3 is TGTGCCAGCAGCGTGTTAGCAGGGCCCACTGAAGCTTTCTTT. Full variable domain (outside the CDR3, taken from reference TRBV9 and TRBJ1-1): DSGVTQTPKHLITATGQRVTLRCSPRSGDLSVYWYQQSLDQGLQFLIQYYNGEERAKGNILERFSAQQFPDLHSELNLSSLELGDSALYFCASSVLAGPTEAFFGQGTRLTVV.

This clone turned up a few times. The rearrangement uses TRBV25-1 and TRBJ2-1; 8 bases map to TRBD1. CDR3 length: 14 residues. Unmatched junction bases numbered 3, after V lost 8 bases and J lost 0 bases. CDR1 and CDR2 from the germline V gene are MGHDK and SYGVNS. The CDR3 coding sequence is TGTGCCAGCTCGGACAGGGTCTCCTACAATGAGCAGTTCTTC. Protein product: CASSDRVSYNEQFF.

This clone appeared a few times. The rearrangement links TRBV19 to TRBJ2-2; D is ambiguous. Germline CDR1 is LNHDA and CDR2 is SQIVND (reference sequence). Trimming pared 3 bases from V and 7 bases from J, leaving 6 bases between. CDR3 length: 12 amino acids. The CDR3 DNA sequence: TGTGCCAGTAGTATCCCTGGCGGGGAGCTGTTTTTT. Residues: CASSIPGGELFF.

The chain recombines TRBV28 with TRBJ2-1; D is perhaps TRBD2 (5 bases). The germline V gene encodes CDR1 MDHEN and CDR2 SYDVKM. The CDR3 has 17 amino acids. V was clipped by 1 base and J by 5 bases, with 18 bases between them. CDR3 sequence: CASSLYGFGIGNNEQFF. CDR3 DNA: TGTGCCAGCAGTTTATACGGGTTCGGGATAGGCAACAATGAGCAGTTCTTC.

This clone appeared a few times. This chain joins TRBV7-6 and TRBJ2-2, with TRBD2 identical over 7 bases. With V trimmed by 0 bases and J by 6 bases, 4 bases remained unmatched. Germline CDR1 SGHVS, CDR2 FNYEAQ. The CDR3 contains 15 residues. CDR3 sequence: CASSLAAGVAGELFF. The CDR3 DNA is TGTGCCAGCAGCTTAGCGGCGGGAGTTGCCGGGGAGCTGTTTTTT.

V gene TRBV27 combines with J gene TRBJ2-3; TRBD1 matches 11 bases. V dropped 5 bases and J dropped 6; count of bases not matched to a gene: 10. The CDR3 has 16 residues. Germline lookup yields CDR1 MNHEY and CDR2 SMNVEV (reference sequence). The CDR3 DNA reads as TGTGCCAGCAGTCGAGGACAGGGGGCGATAGGGGATACGCAGTATTTT. Translated, it gives CASSRGQGAIGDTQYF.